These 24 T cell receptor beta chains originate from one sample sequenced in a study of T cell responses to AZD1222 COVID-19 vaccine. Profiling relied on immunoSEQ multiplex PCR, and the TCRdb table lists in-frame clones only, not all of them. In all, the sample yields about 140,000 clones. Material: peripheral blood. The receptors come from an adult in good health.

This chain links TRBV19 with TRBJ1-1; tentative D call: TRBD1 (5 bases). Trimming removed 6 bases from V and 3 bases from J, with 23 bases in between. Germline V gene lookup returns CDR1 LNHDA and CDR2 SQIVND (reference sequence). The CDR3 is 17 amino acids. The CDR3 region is CASRGPRTAWGDTEAFF. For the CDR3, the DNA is TGTGCCAGTAGAGGTCCTAGAACGGCCTGGGGGGACACTGAAGCTTTCTTT.

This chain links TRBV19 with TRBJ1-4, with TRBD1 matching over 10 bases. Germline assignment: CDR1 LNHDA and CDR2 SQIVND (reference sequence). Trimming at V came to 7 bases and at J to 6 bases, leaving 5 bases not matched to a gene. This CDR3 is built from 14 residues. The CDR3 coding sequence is TGTGCCAGTACCAGGACAGGGGGTCATGAAAAACTGTTTTTT. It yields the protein CASTRTGGHEKLFF.

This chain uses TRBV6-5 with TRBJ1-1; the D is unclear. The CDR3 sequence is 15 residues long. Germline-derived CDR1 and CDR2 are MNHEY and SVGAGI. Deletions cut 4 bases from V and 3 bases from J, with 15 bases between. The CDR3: CASSSRPPADTEAFF. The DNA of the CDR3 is TGTGCCAGCAGTTCTAGACCCCCGGCGGACACTGAAGCTTTCTTT.

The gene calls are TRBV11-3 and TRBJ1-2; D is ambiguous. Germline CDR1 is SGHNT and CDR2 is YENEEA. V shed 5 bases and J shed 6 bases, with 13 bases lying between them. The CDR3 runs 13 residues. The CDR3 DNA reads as TGTGCCAGCAGCCAAAGTAGGGTGGATGGCTACACCTTC. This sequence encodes CASSQSRVDGYTF. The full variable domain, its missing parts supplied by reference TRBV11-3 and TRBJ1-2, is EAGVVQSPRYKIIEKKQPVAFWCNPISGHNTLYWYLQNLGQGPELLIRYENEEAVDDSQLPKDRFSAERLKGVDSTLKIQPAELGDSAVYLCASSQSRVDGYTFGSGTRLTVV.

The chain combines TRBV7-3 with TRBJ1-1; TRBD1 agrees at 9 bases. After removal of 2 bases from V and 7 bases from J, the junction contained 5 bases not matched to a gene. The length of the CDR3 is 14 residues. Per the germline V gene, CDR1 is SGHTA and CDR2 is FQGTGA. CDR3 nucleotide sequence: TGTGCCAGCAGCTTAGGGGCGGGACAGGGTGAAGCTTTCTTT. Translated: CASSLGAGQGEAFF.

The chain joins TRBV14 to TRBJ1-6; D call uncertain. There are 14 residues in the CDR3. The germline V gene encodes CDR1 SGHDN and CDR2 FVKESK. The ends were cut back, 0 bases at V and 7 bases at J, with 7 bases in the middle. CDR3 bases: TGTGCCAGCAGCCAAGATTTAAGGAATTCACCCCTCCACTTT. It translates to CASSQDLRNSPLHF.

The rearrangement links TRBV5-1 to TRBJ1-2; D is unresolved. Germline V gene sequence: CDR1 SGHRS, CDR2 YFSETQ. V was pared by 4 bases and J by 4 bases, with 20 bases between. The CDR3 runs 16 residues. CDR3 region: CASSTGRLEASYGYTF. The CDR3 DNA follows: TGCGCCAGCAGCACTGGCCGTTTAGAGGCCTCCTATGGCTACACCTTC.

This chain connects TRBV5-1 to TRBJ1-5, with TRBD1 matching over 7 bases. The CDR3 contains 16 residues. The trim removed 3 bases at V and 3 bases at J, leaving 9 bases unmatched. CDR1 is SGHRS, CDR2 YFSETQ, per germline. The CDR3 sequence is CASSSSGTANNQPQHF. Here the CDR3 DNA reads TGCGCCAGCAGCTCCTCCGGGACAGCAAACAATCAGCCCCAGCATTTT.

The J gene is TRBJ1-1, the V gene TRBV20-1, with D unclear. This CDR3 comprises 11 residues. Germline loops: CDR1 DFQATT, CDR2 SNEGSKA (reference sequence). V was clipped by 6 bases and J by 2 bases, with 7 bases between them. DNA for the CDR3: TGCAGTGCCTTGACCAACACTGAAGCTTTCTTT. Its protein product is CSALTNTEAFF.

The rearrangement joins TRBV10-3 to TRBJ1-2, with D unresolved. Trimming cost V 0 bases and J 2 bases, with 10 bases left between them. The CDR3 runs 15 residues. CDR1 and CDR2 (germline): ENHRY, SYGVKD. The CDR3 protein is CAISESREENYGYTF. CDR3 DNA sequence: TGTGCCATCAGTGAGTCGCGGGAGGAGAACTATGGCTACACCTTC.

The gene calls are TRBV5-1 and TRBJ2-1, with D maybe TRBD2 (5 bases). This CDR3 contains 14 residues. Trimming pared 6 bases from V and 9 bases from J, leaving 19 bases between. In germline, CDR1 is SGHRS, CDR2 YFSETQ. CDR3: CASTQRSEAAEQFF. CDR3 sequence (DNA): TGCGCCAGCACTCAGCGCTCGGAGGCCGCTGAGCAGTTCTTC.

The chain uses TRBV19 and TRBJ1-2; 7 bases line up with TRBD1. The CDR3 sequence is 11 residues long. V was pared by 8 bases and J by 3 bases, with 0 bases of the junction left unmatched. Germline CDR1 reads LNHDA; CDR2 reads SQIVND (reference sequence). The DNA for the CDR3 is TGTGCCAGTCAGGGGGACTATGGCTACACCTTC. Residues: CASQGDYGYTF.

The CDR3 spells CAWSVSLRTGRDTEAFF. The CDR3 nucleotides are TGTGCCTGGAGTGTAAGTCTTCGGACAGGGAGGGACACTGAAGCTTTCTTT. The chain joins TRBV30 to TRBJ1-1, with TRBD1 matching over 8 bases. Germline-derived CDR1 and CDR2 are GTSNPN and SVGIG (reference sequence). V dropped 0 bases and J dropped 3; count of bases not matched to a gene: 12. The CDR3 is 17 amino acids.

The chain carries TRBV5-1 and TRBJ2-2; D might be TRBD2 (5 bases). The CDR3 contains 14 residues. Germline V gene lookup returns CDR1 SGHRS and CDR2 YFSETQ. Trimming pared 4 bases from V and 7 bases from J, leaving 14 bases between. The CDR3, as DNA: TGCGCCAGCAGCCCCTATCGCCGGGGCGGGGAGCTGTTTTTT. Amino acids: CASSPYRRGGELFF.

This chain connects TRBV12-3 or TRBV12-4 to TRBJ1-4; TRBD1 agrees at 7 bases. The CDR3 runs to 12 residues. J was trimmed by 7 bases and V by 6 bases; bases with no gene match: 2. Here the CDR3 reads CASRTGFEKLFF. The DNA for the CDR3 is TGTGCCAGCAGGACAGGGTTTGAAAAACTGTTTTTT.

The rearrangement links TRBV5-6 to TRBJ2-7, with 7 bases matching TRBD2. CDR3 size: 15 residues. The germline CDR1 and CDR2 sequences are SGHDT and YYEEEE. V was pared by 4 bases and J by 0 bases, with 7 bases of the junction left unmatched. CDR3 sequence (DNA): TGTGCCAGCAGCCCGGGGGGATCACTCTCCTACGAGCAGTACTTC. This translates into CASSPGGSLSYEQYF.

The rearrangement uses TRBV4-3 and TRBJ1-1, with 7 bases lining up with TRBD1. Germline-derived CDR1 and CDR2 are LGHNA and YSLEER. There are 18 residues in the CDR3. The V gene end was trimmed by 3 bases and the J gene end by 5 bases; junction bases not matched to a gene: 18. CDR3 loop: CASSHAPPGGATRTEAFF. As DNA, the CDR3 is TGCGCCAGCAGCCATGCTCCCCCAGGGGGGGCTACCAGGACTGAAGCTTTCTTT.

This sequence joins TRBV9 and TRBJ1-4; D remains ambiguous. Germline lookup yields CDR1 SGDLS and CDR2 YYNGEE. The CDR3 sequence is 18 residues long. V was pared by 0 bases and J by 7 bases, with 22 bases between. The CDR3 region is CASSVGQPRWREVEKLFF. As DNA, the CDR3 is TGTGCCAGCAGCGTAGGTCAGCCCCGGTGGAGGGAGGTTGAAAAACTGTTTTTT.

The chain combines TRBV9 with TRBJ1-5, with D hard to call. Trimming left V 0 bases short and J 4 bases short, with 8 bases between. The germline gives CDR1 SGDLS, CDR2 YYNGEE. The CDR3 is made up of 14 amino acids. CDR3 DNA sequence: TGTGCCAGCAGCGTAGGGCAGTCGAATCAGCCCCAGCATTTT. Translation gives CASSVGQSNQPQHF.

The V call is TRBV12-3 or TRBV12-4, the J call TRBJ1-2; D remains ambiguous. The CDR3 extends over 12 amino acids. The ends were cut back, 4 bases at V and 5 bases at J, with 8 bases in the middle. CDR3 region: CASSSTVYGYTF. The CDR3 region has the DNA TGTGCCAGCAGTTCGACGGTATATGGCTACACCTTC.

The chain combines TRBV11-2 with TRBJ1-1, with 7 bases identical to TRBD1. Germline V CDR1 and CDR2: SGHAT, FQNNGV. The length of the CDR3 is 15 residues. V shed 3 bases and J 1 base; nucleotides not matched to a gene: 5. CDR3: CASSFRGQANTEAFF. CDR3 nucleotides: TGTGCCAGCAGCTTTAGGGGGCAGGCGAACACTGAAGCTTTCTTT.

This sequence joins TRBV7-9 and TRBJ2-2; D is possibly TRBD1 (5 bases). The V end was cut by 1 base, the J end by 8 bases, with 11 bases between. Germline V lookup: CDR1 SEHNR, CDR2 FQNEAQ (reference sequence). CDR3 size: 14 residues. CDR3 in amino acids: CASSLGQFSGELFF. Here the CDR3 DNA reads TGTGCCAGCAGCTTAGGACAGTTTTCGGGGGAGCTGTTTTTT.

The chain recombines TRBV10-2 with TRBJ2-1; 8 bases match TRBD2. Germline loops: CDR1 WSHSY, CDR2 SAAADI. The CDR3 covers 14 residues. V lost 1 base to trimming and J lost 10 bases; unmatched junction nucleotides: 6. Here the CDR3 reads CASSEFERGKEQFF. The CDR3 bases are TGCGCCAGCAGTGAGTTCGAGCGGGGGAAAGAGCAGTTCTTC.

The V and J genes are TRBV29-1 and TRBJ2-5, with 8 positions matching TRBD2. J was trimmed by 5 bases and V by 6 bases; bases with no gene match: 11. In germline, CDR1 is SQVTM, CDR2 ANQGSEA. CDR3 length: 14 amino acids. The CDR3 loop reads CSVTRGGPWETQYF. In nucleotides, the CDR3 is TGCAGCGTCACCCGGGGGGGGCCCTGGGAGACCCAGTACTTC. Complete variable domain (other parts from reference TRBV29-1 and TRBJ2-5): SAVISQKPSRDICQRGTSLTIQCQVDSQVTMMFWYRQQPGQSLTLIATANQGSEATYESGFVIDKFPISRPNLTFSTLTVSNMSPEDSSIYLCSVTRGGPWETQYFGPGTRLLVL.